Listed below are T cell receptor beta chains from one sample, sequenced in a study of beta chain features in type 1 diabetes. Assay used: immunoSEQ multiplex PCR; TCRdb lists only in-frame clones, some missing. In the table there are over 350,000 clones, over 12% of which are singletons. Sequencing was done on a sample of naive CD4+ T cells from blood. The receptors originated from a woman aged 18-35 years in good health. CDR3s include the opening cysteine and the closing phenylalanine or tryptophan. The order of the fields is D gene, clone size, J gene, V gene, CDR3 length, CDR3 protein, CDR3 DNA. A D gene is named only where the DNA matches it firmly. Some rows have no size entry. The others give once, few or many, or a class for an expanded clone.

D: .; size: .; J: TRBJ2-6; V: TRBV2; length: 14; CDR3: CAARERDGANVLTF; DNA: TGTGCCGCTCGCGAGAGGGATGGGGCCAACGTCCTGACTTTC
D: .; size: few; J: TRBJ1-6; V: TRBV29-1; length: 13; CDR3: CSVAAAYNSPLHF; DNA: TGCAGCGTTGCCGCAGCCTATAATTCACCCCTCCACTTT
D: .; size: .; J: TRBJ2-7; V: TRBV28; length: 14; CDR3: CASSLLISSYEQYF; DNA: TGTGCCAGCAGTTTACTCATTAGCTCCTACGAGCAGTACTTC
D: TRBD2; size: few; J: TRBJ2-3; V: TRBV5-4; length: 15; CDR3: CASNSASGPRYTQYF; DNA: TGTGCCAGCAACTCCGCTAGCGGCCCACGATATACGCAGTATTTT
D: .; size: few; J: TRBJ1-1; V: TRBV5-4; length: 15; CDR3: CASSLTRTINTEAFF; DNA: TGTGCCAGCAGCTTGACCCGGACAATTAACACTGAAGCTTTCTTT
D: TRBD2; size: few; J: TRBJ2-1; V: TRBV14; length: 15; CDR3: CASSQALAGGDEQFF; DNA: TGTGCCAGCAGCCAGGCTCTAGCGGGAGGGGATGAGCAGTTCTTC
D: .; size: .; J: TRBJ2-3; V: TRBV2; length: 13; CDR3: CASRGEVTDTQYF; DNA: TGTGCCAGCCGAGGGGAGGTGACAGATACGCAGTATTTT
D: TRBD2; size: few; J: TRBJ2-1; V: TRBV19; length: 16; CDR3: CASTAGTSGIGGEQFF; DNA: TGTGCCAGTACCGCCGGGACTAGCGGGATCGGTGGTGAGCAGTTCTTC
D: .; size: .; J: TRBJ2-1; V: TRBV4-1; length: 15; CDR3: CASRPGGGVGGEQFF; DNA: TGCGCCAGCAGACCTGGGGGCGGAGTGGGGGGGGAGCAGTTCTTC
D: .; size: .; J: TRBJ2-5; V: TRBV6-1; length: 12; CDR3: CASSEQQETQYF; DNA: TGTGCCAGCAGTGAACAACAAGAGACCCAGTACTTC
D: .; size: .; J: TRBJ1-5; V: TRBV28; length: 14; CDR3: CASSLGTHDQPQHF; DNA: TGTGCCAGCAGTTTGGGGACACATGATCAGCCCCAGCATTTT
D: TRBD2; size: few; J: TRBJ2-4; V: TRBV9; length: 14; CDR3: CASSPTSAKNIQYF; DNA: TGTGCCAGCAGCCCGACTAGCGCCAAAAACATTCAGTACTTC
D: .; size: .; J: TRBJ1-1; V: TRBV18; length: 14; CDR3: CASSLGVESTEAFF; DNA: TGTGCCAGCTCGTTAGGGGTGGAGAGCACTGAAGCTTTCTTT
D: TRBD1; size: .; J: TRBJ2-2; V: TRBV5-4; length: 16; CDR3: CASSLKGARPTGELFF; DNA: TGTGCCAGCAGCCTGAAGGGGGCCCGCCCCACCGGGGAGCTGTTTTTT
D: .; size: .; J: TRBJ2-1; V: TRBV19; length: 14; CDR3: CASSIGTGDNEQFF; DNA: TGTGCCAGTAGTATCGGGACGGGGGACAATGAGCAGTTCTTC
D: .; size: few; J: TRBJ2-7; V: TRBV10-3; length: 14; CDR3: CATRRDTNSYEQYF; DNA: TGTGCCACCCGCCGGGACACCAACTCCTACGAGCAGTACTTC
D: .; size: .; J: TRBJ2-5; V: TRBV15; length: 13; CDR3: CATSLEYQETQYF; DNA: TGTGCCACCAGTTTAGAGTACCAAGAGACCCAGTACTTC
D: .; size: .; J: TRBJ1-2; V: TRBV6-5; length: 13; CDR3: CASTVGADYGYTF; DNA: TGTGCCAGCACCGTGGGGGCTGACTATGGCTACACCTTC
D: .; size: .; J: TRBJ2-5; V: TRBV28; length: 13; CDR3: CAAQGQVGETQYF; DNA: TGTGCCGCACAGGGTCAGGTGGGAGAGACCCAGTACTTC
D: TRBD1; size: .; J: TRBJ1-5; V: TRBV2; length: 14; CDR3: CASSGDRVGQPQHF; DNA: TGTGCCAGCAGCGGGGACAGGGTCGGGCAGCCCCAGCATTTT
D: TRBD2; size: .; J: TRBJ2-4; V: TRBV29-1; length: 13; CDR3: CSGGGGLQNIQYF; DNA: TGCAGTGGGGGGGGAGGACTACAAAACATTCAGTACTTC
D: .; size: .; J: TRBJ2-3; V: TRBV28; length: 16; CDR3: CASSLRGQVSTDTQYF; DNA: TGTGCCAGCAGTTTGCGAGGGCAGGTCAGCACAGATACGCAGTATTTT
D: TRBD1; size: few; J: TRBJ1-1; V: TRBV7-9; length: 15; CDR3: CASSPGTGANTEAFF; DNA: TGTGCCAGCAGCCCGGGGACAGGGGCGAACACTGAAGCTTTCTTT
D: .; size: few; J: TRBJ2-5; V: TRBV5-1; length: 14; CDR3: CASSSSWRGETQYF; DNA: TGCGCCAGCAGTAGTTCCTGGCGGGGAGAGACCCAGTACTTC
D: TRBD1; size: .; J: TRBJ2-2; V: TRBV7-3; length: 16; CDR3: CASSFRGRVDTGELFF; DNA: TGTGCCAGCAGCTTCAGGGGGCGCGTAGACACCGGGGAGCTGTTTTTT
D: TRBD2; size: .; J: TRBJ2-3; V: TRBV28; length: 15; CDR3: CASSSSGLVVDTQYF; DNA: TGTGCCAGCAGCTCATCGGGACTAGTTGTGGATACGCAGTATTTT
D: TRBD2; size: .; J: TRBJ2-1; V: TRBV7-2; length: 15; CDR3: CASSLAGDRYNEQFF; DNA: TGTGCCAGCAGTCTAGCGGGAGATCGATACAATGAGCAGTTCTTC
D: .; size: .; J: TRBJ2-7; V: TRBV14; length: 14; CDR3: CASRSTGRAYEQYF; DNA: TGTGCCAGCAGGTCAACGGGGAGAGCCTACGAGCAGTACTTC
D: TRBD2; size: .; J: TRBJ2-1; V: TRBV9; length: 18; CDR3: CASSVAQSLAESYNEQFF; DNA: TGTGCCAGCAGCGTAGCTCAGAGCCTAGCGGAAAGCTACAATGAGCAGTTCTTC
D: .; size: .; J: TRBJ2-7; V: TRBV4-3; length: 16; CDR3: CASSQVGGGGSYEQYF; DNA: TGCGCCAGCAGCCAAGTCGGAGGCGGTGGCTCCTACGAGCAGTACTTC
D: .; size: .; J: TRBJ2-5; V: TRBV4-1; length: 15; CDR3: CASSQAILEVETQYF; DNA: TGCGCCAGCAGCCAGGCGATTTTGGAGGTGGAGACCCAGTACTTC
D: TRBD1; size: .; J: TRBJ2-6; V: TRBV5-4; length: 17; CDR3: CASSLGTGRPGANVLTF; DNA: TGTGCCAGCAGCTTGGGGACAGGGCGACCTGGGGCCAACGTCCTGACTTTC
D: .; size: .; J: TRBJ2-4; V: TRBV4-3; length: 15; CDR3: CASSRDRLAKNIQYF; DNA: TGCGCCAGCAGCCGCGACAGACTAGCCAAAAACATTCAGTACTTC
D: TRBD2; size: .; J: TRBJ2-2; V: TRBV25-1; length: 18; CDR3: CASSEYRVAGANTGELFF; DNA: TGTGCCAGCAGTGAATACAGAGTAGCGGGCGCGAACACCGGGGAGCTGTTTTTT
D: .; size: few; J: TRBJ1-2; V: TRBV7-9; length: 12; CDR3: CASSLRGYGYTF; DNA: TGTGCCAGCAGCTTACGGGGGTATGGCTACACCTTC
D: TRBD2; size: .; J: TRBJ2-1; V: TRBV28; length: 19; CDR3: CASSNAGTSGSGSYNEQFF; DNA: TGTGCCAGCAGCAACGCCGGGACTAGCGGGAGTGGCTCCTACAATGAGCAGTTCTTC
D: .; size: .; J: TRBJ1-2; V: TRBV7-2; length: 13; CDR3: CASSQTVNYGYTF; DNA: TGTGCCAGCAGCCAGACTGTTAACTATGGCTACACCTTC
D: .; size: few; J: TRBJ2-5; V: TRBV9; length: 15; CDR3: CASSAPTAGKETQYF; DNA: TGTGCCAGCAGCGCCCCTACGGCGGGGAAAGAGACCCAGTACTTC
D: .; size: few; J: TRBJ2-1; V: TRBV28; length: 13; CDR3: CASSLPENNEQFF; DNA: TGTGCCAGCAGTTTGCCCGAGAACAATGAGCAGTTCTTC
D: TRBD2; size: few; J: TRBJ2-7; V: TRBV28; length: 15; CDR3: CASSSPGTSGHEQYF; DNA: TGTGCCAGCAGTTCGCCCGGGACTAGCGGCCACGAGCAGTACTTC
D: .; size: .; J: TRBJ1-5; V: TRBV29-1; length: 13; CDR3: CSVGRTEDQPQHF; DNA: TGCAGCGTTGGGAGGACAGAAGATCAGCCCCAGCATTTT
D: TRBD1; size: .; J: TRBJ1-1; V: TRBV28; length: 14; CDR3: CASSPGQAYTEAFF; DNA: TGTGCCAGCAGCCCCGGACAGGCCTACACTGAAGCTTTCTTT
D: .; size: few; J: TRBJ2-2; V: TRBV7-9; length: 15; CDR3: CASRLLTRNTGELFF; DNA: TGTGCCAGCAGATTACTAACGCGCAACACCGGGGAGCTGTTTTTT
D: .; size: .; J: TRBJ2-1; V: TRBV18; length: 16; CDR3: CASSSRGFQEYNEQFF; DNA: TGTGCCAGCTCATCTCGGGGGTTCCAAGAGTACAATGAGCAGTTCTTC
D: .; size: few; J: TRBJ2-1; V: TRBV7-9; length: 16; CDR3: CASSPRGLSRWNEQFF; DNA: TGTGCCAGCAGCCCTCGGGGTTTGTCGCGATGGAATGAGCAGTTCTTC
D: .; size: .; J: TRBJ2-5; V: TRBV5-1; length: 16; CDR3: CASGKSPQVSGETQYF; DNA: TGCGCCAGCGGCAAATCCCCTCAGGTTTCCGGAGAGACCCAGTACTTC
D: .; size: .; J: TRBJ2-7; V: TRBV7-9; length: 14; CDR3: CASSDNRVAYEQYF; DNA: TGTGCCAGCAGCGACAACAGGGTTGCCTACGAGCAGTACTTC
D: .; size: few; J: TRBJ1-5; V: TRBV6-6; length: 14; CDR3: CASSYTGPGQPQHF; DNA: TGTGCCAGCAGTTACACAGGGCCAGGCCAGCCCCAGCATTTT
D: TRBD2; size: .; J: TRBJ2-1; V: TRBV2; length: 14; CDR3: CASITGLAINEQFF; DNA: TGTGCCAGCATCACCGGACTAGCGATCAATGAGCAGTTCTTC
D: .; size: few; J: TRBJ1-1; V: TRBV12-5; length: 16; CDR3: CASGTRRGPLNTEAFF; DNA: TGTGCTAGTGGTACCCGACGCGGGCCCTTGAACACTGAAGCTTTCTTT
D: .; size: few; J: TRBJ2-4; V: TRBV4-2; length: 19; CDR3: CASSQDGGDGAIAKNIQYF; DNA: TGTGCCAGCAGCCAAGATGGAGGGGACGGGGCGATAGCCAAAAACATTCAGTACTTC
D: TRBD2; size: few; J: TRBJ2-3; V: TRBV27; length: 14; CDR3: CASSLGLATDTQYF; DNA: TGTGCCAGCAGCCTTGGACTAGCAACAGATACGCAGTATTTT
D: .; size: .; J: TRBJ2-1; V: TRBV19; length: 11; CDR3: CASSIRYEQFF; DNA: TGTGCCAGTAGTATTAGATATGAGCAGTTCTTC